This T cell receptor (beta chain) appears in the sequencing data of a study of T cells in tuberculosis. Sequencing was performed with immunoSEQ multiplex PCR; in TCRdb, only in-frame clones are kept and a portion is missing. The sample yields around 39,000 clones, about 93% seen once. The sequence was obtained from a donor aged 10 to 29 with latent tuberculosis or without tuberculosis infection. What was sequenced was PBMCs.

The CDR3 spells CASSPLGTFRRHSNQPQHF. CDR3 nucleotide sequence: TGTGCCAGCAGTCCCCTCGGGACATTCCGGCGGCATAGCAATCAGCCCCAGCATTTT. The chain carries TRBV27 and TRBJ1-5; D possibly corresponds to TRBD1 (6 bases). The CDR3 is made up of 19 amino acids. Germline V gene sequence: CDR1 MNHEY, CDR2 SMNVEV (reference sequence). Trimming cost V 5 bases and J 0 bases, with 23 bases left between them.